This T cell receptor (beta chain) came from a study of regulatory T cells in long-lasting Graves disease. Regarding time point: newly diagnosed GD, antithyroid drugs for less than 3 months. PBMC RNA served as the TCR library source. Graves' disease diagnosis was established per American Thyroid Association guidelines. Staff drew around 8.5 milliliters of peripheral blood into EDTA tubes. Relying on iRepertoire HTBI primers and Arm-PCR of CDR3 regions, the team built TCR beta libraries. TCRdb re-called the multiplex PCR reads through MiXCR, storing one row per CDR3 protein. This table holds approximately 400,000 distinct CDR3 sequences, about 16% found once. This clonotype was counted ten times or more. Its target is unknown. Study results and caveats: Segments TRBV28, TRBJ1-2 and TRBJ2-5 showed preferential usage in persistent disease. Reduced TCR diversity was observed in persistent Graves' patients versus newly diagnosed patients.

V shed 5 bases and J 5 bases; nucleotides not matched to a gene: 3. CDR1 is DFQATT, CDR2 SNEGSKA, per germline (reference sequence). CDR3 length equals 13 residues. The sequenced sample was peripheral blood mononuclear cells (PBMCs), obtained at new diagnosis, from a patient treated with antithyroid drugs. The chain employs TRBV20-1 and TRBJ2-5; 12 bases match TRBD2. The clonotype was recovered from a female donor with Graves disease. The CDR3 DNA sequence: TGCAGTGCTCGACTAGCGGGAGAGGAGACCCAGTACTTC. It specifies CSARLAGEETQYF.